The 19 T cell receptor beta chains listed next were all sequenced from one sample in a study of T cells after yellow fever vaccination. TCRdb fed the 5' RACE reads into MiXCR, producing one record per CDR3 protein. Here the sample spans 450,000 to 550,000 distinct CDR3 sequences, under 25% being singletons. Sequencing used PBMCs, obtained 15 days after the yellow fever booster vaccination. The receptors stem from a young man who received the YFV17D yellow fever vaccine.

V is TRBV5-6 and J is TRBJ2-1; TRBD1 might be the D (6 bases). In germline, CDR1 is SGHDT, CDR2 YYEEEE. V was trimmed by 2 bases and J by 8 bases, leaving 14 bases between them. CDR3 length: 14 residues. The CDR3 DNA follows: TGTGCCAGCAGCTTACGGGCAGGGGATTATGAGCAGTTCTTC. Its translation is CASSLRAGDYEQFF.

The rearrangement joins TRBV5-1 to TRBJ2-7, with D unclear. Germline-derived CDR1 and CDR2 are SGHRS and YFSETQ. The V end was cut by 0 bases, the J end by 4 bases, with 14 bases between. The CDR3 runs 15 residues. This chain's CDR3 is CASSLAVVGRYEQYF. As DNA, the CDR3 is TGCGCCAGCAGCTTGGCCGTGGTCGGGCGGTACGAGCAGTACTTC.

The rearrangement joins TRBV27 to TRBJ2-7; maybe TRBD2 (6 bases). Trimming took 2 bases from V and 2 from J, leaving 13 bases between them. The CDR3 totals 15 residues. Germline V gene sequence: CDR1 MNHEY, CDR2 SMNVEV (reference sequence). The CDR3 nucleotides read TGTGCCAGCAGTTTAGTCCGGAGGGCAGCCTACGAGCAGTACTTC. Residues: CASSLVRRAAYEQYF.

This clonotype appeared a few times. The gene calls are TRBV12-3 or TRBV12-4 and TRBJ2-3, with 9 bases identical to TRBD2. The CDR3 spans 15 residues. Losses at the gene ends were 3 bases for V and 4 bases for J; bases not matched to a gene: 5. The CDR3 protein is CASSFFGGRADTQYF. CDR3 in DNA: TGTGCCAGCAGTTTCTTTGGCGGGAGGGCAGATACGCAGTATTTT.

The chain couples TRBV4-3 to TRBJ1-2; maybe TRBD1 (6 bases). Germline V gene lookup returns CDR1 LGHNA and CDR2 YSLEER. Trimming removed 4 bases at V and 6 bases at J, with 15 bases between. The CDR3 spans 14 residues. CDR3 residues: CASSPSGAYDGYTF. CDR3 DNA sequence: TGCGCCAGCAGCCCCTCAGGGGCCTATGATGGCTACACCTTC.

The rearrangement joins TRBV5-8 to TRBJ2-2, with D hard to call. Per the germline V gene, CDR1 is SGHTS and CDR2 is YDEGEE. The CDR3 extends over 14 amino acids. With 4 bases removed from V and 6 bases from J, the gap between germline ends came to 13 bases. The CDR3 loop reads CASSRTDGPGELFF. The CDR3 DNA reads TGTGCCAGCAGCCGCACCGACGGGCCCGGGGAGCTGTTTTTT.

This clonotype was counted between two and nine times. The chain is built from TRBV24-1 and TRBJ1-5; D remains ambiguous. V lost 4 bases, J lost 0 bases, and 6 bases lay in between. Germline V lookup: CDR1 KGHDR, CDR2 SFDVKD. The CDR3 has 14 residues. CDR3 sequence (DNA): TGTGCCACCAGTGACCTGATTAGCAATCAGCCCCAGCATTTT. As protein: CATSDLISNQPQHF.

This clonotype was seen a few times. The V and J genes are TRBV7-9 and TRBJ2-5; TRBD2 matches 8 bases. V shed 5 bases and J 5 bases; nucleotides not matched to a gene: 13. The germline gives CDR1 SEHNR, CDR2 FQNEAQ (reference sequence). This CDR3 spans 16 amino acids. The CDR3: CASSTVGAGVGETQYF. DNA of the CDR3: TGTGCCAGCAGCACTGTTGGAGCGGGAGTGGGGGAGACCCAGTACTTC.

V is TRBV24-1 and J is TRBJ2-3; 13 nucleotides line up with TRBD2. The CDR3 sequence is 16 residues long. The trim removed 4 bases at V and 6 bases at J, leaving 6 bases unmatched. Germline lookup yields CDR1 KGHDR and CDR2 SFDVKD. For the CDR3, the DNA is TGTGCCACCAGTGACCGGACTAGCGGGAGCCTCGATACGCAGTATTTT. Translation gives CATSDRTSGSLDTQYF.

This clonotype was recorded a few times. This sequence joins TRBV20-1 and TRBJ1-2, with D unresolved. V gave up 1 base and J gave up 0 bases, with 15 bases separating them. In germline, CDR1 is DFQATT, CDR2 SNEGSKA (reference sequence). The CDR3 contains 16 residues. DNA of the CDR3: TGCAGTGCTAGAGGTTCGTCAGGCAGAGCTAACTATGGCTACACCTTC. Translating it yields CSARGSSGRANYGYTF.

The CDR3: CASSSQGDTQYF. The CDR3 DNA is TGTGCCAGCAGTTCTCAGGGGGATACGCAGTATTTT. This chain links TRBV12-3 or TRBV12-4 with TRBJ2-3, with D maybe TRBD1 (6 bases). Trimming left V 4 bases short and J 6 bases short, with 8 bases between. The CDR3 loop spans 12 amino acids.

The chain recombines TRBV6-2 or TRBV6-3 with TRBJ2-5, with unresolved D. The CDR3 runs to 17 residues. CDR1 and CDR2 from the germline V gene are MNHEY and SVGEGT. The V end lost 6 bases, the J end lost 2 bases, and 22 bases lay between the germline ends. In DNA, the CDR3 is TGTGCCAGCAGACCCACCAACCATGGACGTCGGCAAGAGACCCAGTACTTC. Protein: CASRPTNHGRRQETQYF.

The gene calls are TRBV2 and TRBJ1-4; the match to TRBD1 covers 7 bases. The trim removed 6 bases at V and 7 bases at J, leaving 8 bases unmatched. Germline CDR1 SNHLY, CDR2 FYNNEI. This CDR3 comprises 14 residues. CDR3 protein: CASRVGTASEKLFF. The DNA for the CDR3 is TGTGCCAGCAGAGTCGGGACAGCCTCTGAAAAACTGTTTTTT.

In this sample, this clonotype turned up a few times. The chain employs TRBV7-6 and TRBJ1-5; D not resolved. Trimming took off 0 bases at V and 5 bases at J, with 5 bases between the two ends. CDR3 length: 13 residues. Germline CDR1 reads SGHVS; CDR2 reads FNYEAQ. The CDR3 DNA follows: TGTGCCAGCAGCTTAGCGCAAGATCAGCCCCAGCATTTT. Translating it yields CASSLAQDQPQHF.

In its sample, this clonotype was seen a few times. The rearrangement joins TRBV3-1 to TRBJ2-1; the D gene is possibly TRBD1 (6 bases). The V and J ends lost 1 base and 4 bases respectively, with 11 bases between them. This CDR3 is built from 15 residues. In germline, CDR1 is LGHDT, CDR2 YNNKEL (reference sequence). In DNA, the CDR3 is TGTGCCAGCAGCCAAGCGGGACAAAAATACAATGAGCAGTTCTTC. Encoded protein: CASSQAGQKYNEQFF.

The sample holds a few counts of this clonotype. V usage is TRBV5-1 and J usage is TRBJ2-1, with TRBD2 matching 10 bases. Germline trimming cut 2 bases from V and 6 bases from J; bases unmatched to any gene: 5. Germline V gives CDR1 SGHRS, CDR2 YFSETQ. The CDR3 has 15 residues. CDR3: CASSLYLAGANEQFF. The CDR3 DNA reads TGCGCCAGCAGCTTATACCTAGCGGGAGCCAATGAGCAGTTCTTC.

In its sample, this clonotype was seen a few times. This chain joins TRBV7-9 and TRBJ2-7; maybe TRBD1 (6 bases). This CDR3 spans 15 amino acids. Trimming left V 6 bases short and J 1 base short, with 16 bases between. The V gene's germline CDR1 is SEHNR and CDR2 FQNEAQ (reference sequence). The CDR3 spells CASSRVLGQSYEQYF. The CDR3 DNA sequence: TGTGCCAGCAGTCGAGTCCTTGGACAGTCCTACGAGCAGTACTTC.

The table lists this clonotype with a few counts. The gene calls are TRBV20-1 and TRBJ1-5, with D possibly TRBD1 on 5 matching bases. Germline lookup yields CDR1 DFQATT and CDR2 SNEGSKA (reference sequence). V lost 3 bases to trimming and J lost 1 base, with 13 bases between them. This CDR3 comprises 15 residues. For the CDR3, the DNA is TGCAGTGCTAGGAAGGGACTGGGGAGCAATCAGCCCCAGCATTTT. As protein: CSARKGLGSNQPQHF.

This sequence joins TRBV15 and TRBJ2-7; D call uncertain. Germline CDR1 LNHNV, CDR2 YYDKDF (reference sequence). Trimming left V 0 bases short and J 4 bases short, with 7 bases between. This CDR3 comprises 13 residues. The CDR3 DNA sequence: TGTGCCACCAGCAGAGATCAATGGTACGAGCAGTACTTC. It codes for CATSRDQWYEQYF.